This TCR beta chain was sequenced in a study of cytomegalovirus exposure and HLA in healthy donors. The PCR used 60 Vbeta and 13 Jbeta primers. Source study methods: Roughly 11 million of the 80 million or so unique TCR beta chains counted in a later analysis were shared. Produced via immunoSEQ multiplex PCR; TCRdb's table is partial and in-frame only. The DNA was the basis for D and trimming; V, J and clone size are from that table. Found here are approximately 160,000 clones, more than 70% of them singletons; the top ten hold 4.9%. This CDR3 spans 14 amino acids. Study-wide results and limits: Reportedly, diagnosis of cytomegalovirus status by the classifier showed high specificity and sensitivity. A missense DCLRE1C variant was associated with V- and J-gene trimming of TCR beta chains in a later analysis, and an independent cohort replicated the association. About 87% or about 30% of the time was how often most TCR beta V segments were productive, according to an earlier analysis.

A remark on this clone: Its specificity is not known.

Sequencing was done on a sample of PBMCs. The TCR originated in a male donor in good health and CMV-seronegative. The chain employs TRBV21-1 and TRBJ1-2. TRBV21-1 is a recognized pseudogene. The CDR3 coding sequence is TGTGCCAGCAGCAAATTCGAACTTAACTCGGGCTACACCTTC. Translated: CASSKFELNSGYTF.